The 28 T cell receptor beta chains reported below all come from one sample, sequenced in a study of chemoradiotherapy in HPV16-positive cancers. Produced via immunoSEQ multiplex PCR; TCRdb's table is partial and in-frame only. Of tens of thousands of clones listed, just under 75% are singletons. This material was obtained from a patient who underwent chemoradiotherapy. These receptor sequences come from a human donor with HPV-associated anogenital cancer.

The J gene is TRBJ2-1, the V gene TRBV7-9; D gene ambiguous. The CDR3 length is 13 residues. Germline assignment: CDR1 SEHNR and CDR2 FQNEAQ (reference sequence). V lost 4 bases and J lost 7, with 11 bases in between. The CDR3 region has the DNA TGTGCCAGCAGCTCGTCGGTCCGGAATGAGCAGTTCTTC. This translates into CASSSSVRNEQFF.

This chain joins TRBV11-2 and TRBJ2-4; D gene uncertain. Trimming pared 5 bases from V and 0 bases from J, leaving 11 bases between. Germline V lookup: CDR1 SGHAT, CDR2 FQNNGV. This CDR3 has 15 residues. The chain's CDR3 is CASSPLGLAKNIQYF. CDR3 bases: TGTGCCAGCAGCCCCCTAGGTCTAGCCAAAAACATTCAGTACTTC.

The chain is built from TRBV9 and TRBJ2-1; perhaps TRBD2 as D (6 bases). Germline lookup yields CDR1 SGDLS and CDR2 YYNGEE. CDR3 length equals 16 residues. Trimming shortened V by 0 bases and J by 1 base, and 11 bases separated the two germline ends. The DNA of the CDR3 is TGTGCCAGCAGCGTAGGAAGTAGCGGTTCCTACAATGAGCAGTTCTTC. This translates into CASSVGSSGSYNEQFF.

The rearrangement joins TRBV19 to TRBJ2-6, with D perhaps TRBD1 or TRBD2 (5 bases each). V was pared by 2 bases and J by 0 bases, with 17 bases between. Germline lookup yields CDR1 LNHDA and CDR2 SQIVND (reference sequence). The CDR3 sequence is 19 residues long. The CDR3 coding sequence is TGTGCCAGTAGTATACGTACACCCCGGGGCCGCTCTGGGGCCAACGTCCTGACTTTC. As protein: CASSIRTPRGRSGANVLTF.

The rearrangement uses TRBV7-3 and TRBJ2-7; no clear D gene. Trimming stripped 5 bases from V and 5 bases from J, with 19 bases between. The CDR3 runs 15 residues. In germline, CDR1 is SGHTA, CDR2 FQGTGA. The CDR3 DNA sequence: TGTGCCAGCAGCCGCGTGGTGGGGTCCCGCGACGAGCAGTACTTC. It specifies CASSRVVGSRDEQYF.

V gene TRBV11-3 combines with J gene TRBJ2-2, with TRBD1 matching 7 bases. CDR1 and CDR2 from the germline V gene are SGHNT and YENEEA. Trimming at V came to 4 bases and at J to 5 bases, leaving 7 bases not matched to a gene. The CDR3 contains 15 residues. The CDR3 nucleotides are TGTGCCAGCAGCTCCCATCACAGGGGTACCGGGGAGCTGTTTTTT. Translating gives CASSSHHRGTGELFF.

This rearrangement joins TRBV11-2 to TRBJ2-5, with 14 bases aligning to TRBD2. This CDR3 has 17 residues. V lost 5 bases and J lost 1; bases outside the gene matches: 6. The germline CDR1 and CDR2 sequences are SGHAT and FQNNGV. This CDR3 reads CASSAGLAGGSQETQYF. The CDR3 DNA follows: TGTGCCAGCAGCGCCGGACTAGCGGGGGGTTCCCAAGAGACCCAGTACTTC.

The chain joins TRBV4-2 to TRBJ1-6; TRBD1 matches 8 bases. CDR1 is LGHNA and CDR2 is YNFKEQ in the germline V gene. J was trimmed by 7 bases and V by 3 bases; bases with no gene match: 5. The length of the CDR3 is 15 residues. For the CDR3, the DNA is TGTGCCAGCAGCCAGACAGGGGTAGAGAATTCACCCCTCCACTTT. It codes for CASSQTGVENSPLHF.

The gene calls are TRBV9 and TRBJ2-3; 7 bases line up with TRBD2. This CDR3 is built from 15 residues. From germline, CDR1 is SGDLS and CDR2 YYNGEE. V shed 0 bases and J 2 bases; nucleotides not matched to a gene: 3. CDR3 sequence: CASSVAGLPTDTQYF. The CDR3 DNA sequence: TGTGCCAGCAGCGTAGCGGGACTACCCACAGATACGCAGTATTTT.

This chain uses TRBV7-9 with TRBJ1-2; 7 bases fit TRBD1. Germline V gene sequence: CDR1 SEHNR, CDR2 FQNEAQ (reference sequence). The CDR3 has 15 residues. The V segment lost 1 base and the J segment 4 bases; nucleotides outside the gene matches: 6. CDR3 amino acids: CASSLGGGAGYGYTF. Here the CDR3 DNA reads TGTGCCAGCAGCTTAGGAGGGGGCGCTGGCTATGGCTACACCTTC.

This rearrangement joins TRBV4-2 to TRBJ2-6; D is possibly TRBD1 (5 bases). V shed 4 bases and J shed 4 bases, with 11 bases lying between them. This CDR3 comprises 15 residues. Germline V gives CDR1 LGHNA, CDR2 YNFKEQ. The CDR3 spells CASSPGAPGANVLTF. CDR3 DNA: TGTGCCAGCAGCCCTGGGGCACCCGGGGCCAACGTCCTGACTTTC.

The chain links TRBV10-3 to TRBJ1-5, with 7 bases lining up with TRBD1. The CDR3 loop spans 14 amino acids. CDR1 ENHRY and CDR2 SYGVKD come from the germline V gene. The V and J ends lost 1 base and 5 bases, in that order; junction bases with no gene match: 2. The CDR3 loop is CAISEWQGDQPQHF. The DNA for the CDR3 is TGTGCCATCAGTGAGTGGCAGGGGGATCAGCCCCAGCATTTT.

The rearrangement uses TRBV19 and TRBJ1-1, with TRBD1 as a possible D gene (6 bases). The CDR3 runs to 13 residues. CDR1 is LNHDA, CDR2 SQIVND, per germline (reference sequence). V shed 5 bases and J shed 5 bases, with 12 bases lying between them. CDR3 nucleotides: TGTGCCAGTAGTGTACAGGGATGGACTGAAGCTTTCTTT. Translating gives CASSVQGWTEAFF.

The table lists this clone with a count of one. The chain recombines TRBV30 with TRBJ2-5, with D hard to call. The CDR3 extends over 12 amino acids. In germline, CDR1 is GTSNPN, CDR2 SVGIG (reference sequence). Trimming took off 4 bases at V and 5 bases at J, with 11 bases between the two ends. The CDR3 region has the DNA TGTGCCTGGAATTTCGCCCGGGAGACCCAGTACTTC. As protein: CAWNFARETQYF.

This clone was seen only a few times. The chain combines TRBV9 with TRBJ1-1; 8 bases align to TRBD1. This CDR3 comprises 13 residues. Germline loops: CDR1 SGDLS, CDR2 YYNGEE. J lost 6 bases, V lost 3 bases, and 4 bases had no gene match. The CDR3 region has the DNA TGTGCCAGCAGCGCGACAGGGGAATCTGAAGCTTTCTTT. Encoded protein: CASSATGESEAFF.

The rearrangement uses TRBV9 and TRBJ2-2; either TRBD1 or TRBD2 may supply D (5 bases each). V was cut by 4 bases and J by 1 base, with 11 bases left in between. Germline V gene lookup returns CDR1 SGDLS and CDR2 YYNGEE. The CDR3 runs to 15 residues. This chain's CDR3 is CASSWGSGNTGELFF. The CDR3 DNA sequence: TGTGCCAGCAGCTGGGGGTCGGGGAACACCGGGGAGCTGTTTTTT.

The chain combines TRBV19 with TRBJ2-3; 9 nucleotides match TRBD1. CDR1 and CDR2 from the germline V gene are LNHDA and SQIVND (reference sequence). The CDR3 is 17 amino acids. The ends lost 3 bases at V and 1 base at J; junction bases unmatched: 8. The CDR3 DNA sequence: TGTGCCAGTAGTATTATTGTTGGGACAGGGCGCACAGATACGCAGTATTTT. Translation: CASSIIVGTGRTDTQYF.

The chain links TRBV4-1 to TRBJ2-3, with 10 bases identical to TRBD2. The V segment lost 2 bases and the J segment 10 bases; nucleotides outside the gene matches: 6. This CDR3 has 14 residues. Germline CDR1 MGHRA, CDR2 YSYEKL. The DNA of the CDR3 is TGCGCCAGCAGCCAAACAGGGACTAGCGAAGCGCAGTATTTT. It is translated as CASSQTGTSEAQYF.

The chain carries TRBV9 and TRBJ2-5, with 10 bases aligning to TRBD1. This CDR3 is built from 16 residues. J lost 3 bases, V lost 4 bases, and 9 bases had no gene match. Germline assignment: CDR1 SGDLS and CDR2 YYNGEE. CDR3 region: CASSTGLGTGEETQYF. The CDR3 DNA is TGTGCCAGCAGCACCGGGTTAGGGACAGGGGAAGAGACCCAGTACTTC.

This chain links TRBV6-1 with TRBJ1-1; TRBD1 is a possible D gene (5 bases). The CDR3 covers 16 residues. Trimming cost V 2 bases and J 1 base, with 14 bases left between them. CDR1 MNHNS and CDR2 SASEGT come from the germline V gene. Here the CDR3 reads CASSEKVIGANTEAFF. CDR3 bases: TGTGCCAGCAGTGAAAAAGTAATCGGGGCGAACACTGAAGCTTTCTTT.

V and J are TRBV18 and TRBJ1-5, with D hard to call. CDR1 is KGHSH and CDR2 is LQKENI in the germline V gene. The CDR3 length is 13 residues. Trimming pared 2 bases from V and 7 bases from J, leaving 9 bases between. The CDR3 here is CASSPGLKQPQHF. The CDR3 region has the DNA TGTGCCAGCTCACCAGGCTTAAAGCAGCCCCAGCATTTT.

The V and J genes are TRBV19 and TRBJ2-2; TRBD1 matches at 8 bases. Losses at the gene ends were 5 bases for V and 4 bases for J; bases not matched to a gene: 9. This CDR3 has 16 residues. Germline CDR1 and CDR2: LNHDA and SQIVND (reference sequence). CDR3: CASSSGQGAGTGELFF. CDR3 in DNA: TGTGCCAGTAGTTCCGGACAGGGAGCGGGCACCGGGGAGCTGTTTTTT.

This clone was observed a handful of times. V is TRBV5-5 and J is TRBJ2-3; 8 bases are shared with TRBD2. The CDR3 is 16 residues long. V lost 5 bases to trimming and J lost 6 bases; unmatched junction nucleotides: 14. CDR1 SGHKS and CDR2 YYEKEE come from the germline V gene (reference sequence). The CDR3 nucleotides are TGTGCCAGCAGGCGAGGAGCGGGAGTATCGCGGGATACGCAGTATTTT. Translated, it gives CASRRGAGVSRDTQYF.

The chain carries TRBV30 and TRBJ2-7, with D uncertain. V was pared by 1 base and J by 3 bases, with 7 bases between. The CDR3 runs to 12 residues. Germline CDR1 GTSNPN, CDR2 SVGIG (reference sequence). CDR3 loop: CAWSGGSYEQYF. In nucleotides, the CDR3 is TGTGCCTGGAGTGGTGGCAGCTACGAGCAGTACTTC.

The chain joins TRBV7-9 to TRBJ2-1, with TRBD2 identical over 8 bases. The germline V gene encodes CDR1 SEHNR and CDR2 FQNEAQ (reference sequence). The CDR3 length is 14 residues. V dropped 5 bases and J dropped 2; count of bases not matched to a gene: 2. The CDR3 nucleotides read TGTGCCAGCAGCATTAGCGGGACCTACAATGAGCAGTTCTTC. Residues: CASSISGTYNEQFF.

V and J are TRBV9 and TRBJ1-3; D possibly corresponds to TRBD1 (5 bases). Trimming shortened V by 3 bases and J by 0 bases, and 13 bases separated the two germline ends. From germline, CDR1 is SGDLS and CDR2 YYNGEE. The CDR3 runs 16 residues. The CDR3 DNA follows: TGTGCCAGCAGCGGGGGCATGGGGGGCTCTGGAAACACCATATATTTT. Translating gives CASSGGMGGSGNTIYF.

This clone showed up just once. CDR3 sequence: CASSYGQLTYEQYF. In DNA form, the CDR3 reads TGTGCCAGCAGCTACGGACAGTTGACCTACGAGCAGTACTTC. The chain employs TRBV5-6 and TRBJ2-7, with D perhaps matching TRBD1 (6 bases). Trimming pared 3 bases from V and 2 bases from J, leaving 12 bases between. CDR3 length equals 14 residues. From germline, CDR1 is SGHDT and CDR2 YYEEEE. The full variable domain, its missing parts supplied by reference TRBV5-6 and TRBJ2-7, is DAGVTQSPTHLIKTRGQQVTLRCSPKSGHDTVSWYQQALGQGPQFIFQYYEEEERQRGNFPDRFSGHQFPNYSSELNVNALLLGDSALYLCASSYGQLTYEQYFGPGTRLTVT.

V is TRBV5-6 and J is TRBJ2-3; D remains ambiguous. Germline-derived CDR1 and CDR2 are SGHDT and YYEEEE. V was clipped by 2 bases and J by 2 bases, with 3 bases between them. The length of the CDR3 is 12 residues. This chain's CDR3 is CASSFPTDTQYF. The CDR3 DNA sequence: TGTGCCAGCAGCTTCCCCACAGATACGCAGTATTTT.